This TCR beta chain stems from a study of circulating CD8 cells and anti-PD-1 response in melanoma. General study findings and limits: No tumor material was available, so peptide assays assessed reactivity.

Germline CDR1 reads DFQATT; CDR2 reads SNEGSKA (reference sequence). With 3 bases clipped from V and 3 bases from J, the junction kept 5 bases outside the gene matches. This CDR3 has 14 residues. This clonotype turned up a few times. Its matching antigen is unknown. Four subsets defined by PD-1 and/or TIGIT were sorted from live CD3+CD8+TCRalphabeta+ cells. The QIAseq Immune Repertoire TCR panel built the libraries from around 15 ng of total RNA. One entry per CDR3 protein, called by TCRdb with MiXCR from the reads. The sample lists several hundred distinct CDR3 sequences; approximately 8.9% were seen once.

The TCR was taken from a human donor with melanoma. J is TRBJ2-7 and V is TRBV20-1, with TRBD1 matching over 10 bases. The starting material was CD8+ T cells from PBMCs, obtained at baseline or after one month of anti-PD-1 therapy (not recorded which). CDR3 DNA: TGCAGTGCTAGGCCGGGACAGGGGATCTACGAGCAGTACTTC. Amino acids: CSARPGQGIYEQYF.